The entry below gives a single TCR beta chain sequence along with its context. Its target is not known. A read error may produce the germline difference seen at one junction end. This sample was taken from a study of T cells in lung cancer brain metastases. Study outcomes and limitations: Preoperative corticosteroid effects on brain metastasis T cell infiltration were not controlled.

Sequencing used immunoSEQ multiplex PCR; TCRdb keeps in-frame clones, though not all of them. The data contain several thousand clones, approximately 85% of them seen just once; the ten biggest clones take up approximately 2.4%. The CDR3 runs 16 residues. The germline CDR1 and CDR2 sequences are SGHDN and FVKESK. Patients had either synchronous oligometastatic disease or delayed solitary brain metastasis recurrence. The sample consisted of tumor tissue from the primary lung tumor. The sequence derives from a man in his fifties or sixties with non-small cell lung cancer. This chain uses TRBV14 with TRBJ1-3; weak D call: TRBD1 (6 bases). The CDR3 here is CASSASWGASGNIIYF. CDR3 nucleotides: TGTGCCAGCAGCGCGTCCTGGGGGGCCTCTGGAAACATCATATATTTT. The complete variable domain, with remaining parts taken from reference TRBV14 and TRBJ1-3, reads EAGVTQFPSHSVIEKGQTVTLRCDPISGHDNLYWYRRVMGKEIKFLLHFVKESKQDESGMPNNRFLAERTGGTYSTLKVQPAELEDSGVYFCASSASWGASGNIIYFGEGSWLTVV.